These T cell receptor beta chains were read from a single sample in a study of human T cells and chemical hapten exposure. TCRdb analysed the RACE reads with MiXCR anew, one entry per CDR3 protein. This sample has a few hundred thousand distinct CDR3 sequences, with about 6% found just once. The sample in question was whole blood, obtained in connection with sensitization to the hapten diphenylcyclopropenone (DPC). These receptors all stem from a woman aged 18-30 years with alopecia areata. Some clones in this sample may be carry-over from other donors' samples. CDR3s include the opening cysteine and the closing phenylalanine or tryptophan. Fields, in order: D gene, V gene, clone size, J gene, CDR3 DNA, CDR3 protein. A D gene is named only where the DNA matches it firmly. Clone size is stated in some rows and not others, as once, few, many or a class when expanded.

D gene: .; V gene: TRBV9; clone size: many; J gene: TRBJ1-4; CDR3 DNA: TGTGCCAGCAGCATGAGTGGGGGTGTCGGTGAAAAACTGTTTTTT; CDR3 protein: CASSMSGGVGEKLFF
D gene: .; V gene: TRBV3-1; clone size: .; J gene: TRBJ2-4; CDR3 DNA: TGTGCCAGCAGCCAACCAGGGAGGGCCAAAAACATTCAGTACTTC; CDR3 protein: CASSQPGRAKNIQYF
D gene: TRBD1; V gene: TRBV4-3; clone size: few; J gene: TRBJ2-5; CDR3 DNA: TGCGCCAGCAGCCAGGATGACGCAGGGGGAGAGACCCAGTACTTC; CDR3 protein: CASSQDDAGGETQYF
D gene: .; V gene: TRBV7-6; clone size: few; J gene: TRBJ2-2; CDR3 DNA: TGTGCCAGCAGCACATACGGGGCAGGATACACCGGGGAGCTGTTTTTT; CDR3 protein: CASSTYGAGYTGELFF
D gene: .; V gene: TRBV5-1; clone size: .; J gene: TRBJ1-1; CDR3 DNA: TGCGCCAGCAGCTTGGAAGGCCAGGTTTCAGTCTCGAGCACTGAAGCTTTCTTT; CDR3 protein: CASSLEGQVSVSSTEAFF
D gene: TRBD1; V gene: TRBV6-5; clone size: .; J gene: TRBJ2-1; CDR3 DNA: TGTGCCAGCAGTTACGGCGGGACAGGGGCAGGTGAGCAGTTCTTC; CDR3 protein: CASSYGGTGAGEQFF
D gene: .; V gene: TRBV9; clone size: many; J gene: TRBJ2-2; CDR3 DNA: TGTGCCAGCAGCGACAGGGGGGGAGCGAACACCGGGGAGCTGTTTTTT; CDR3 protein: CASSDRGGANTGELFF
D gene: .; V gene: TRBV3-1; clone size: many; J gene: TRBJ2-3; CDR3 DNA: TGTGCCAGCAGCCAAGATGATGGAGCAGATACGCAGTATTTT; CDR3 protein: CASSQDDGADTQYF
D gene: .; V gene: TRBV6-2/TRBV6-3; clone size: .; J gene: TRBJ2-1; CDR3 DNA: TGTGCCAGCAGTTGGCGTCGGACACACGATAACAAAGAGCAGTTCTTC; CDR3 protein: CASSWRRTHDNKEQFF
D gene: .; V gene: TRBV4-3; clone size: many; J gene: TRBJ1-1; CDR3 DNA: TGCGCCAGCAGCCAAGAAACAGGTGGGGAATTGAACACTGAAGCTTTCTTT; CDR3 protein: CASSQETGGELNTEAFF
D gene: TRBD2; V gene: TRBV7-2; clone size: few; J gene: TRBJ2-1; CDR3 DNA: TGTGCCAGCAGCGACCCCGGGAAGCGGGGATACAATGAGCAGTTCTTC; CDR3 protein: CASSDPGKRGYNEQFF
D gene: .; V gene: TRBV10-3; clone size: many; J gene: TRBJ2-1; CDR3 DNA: TGTGCCATCAGTGCGGGGGGCGCTTTCTACAATGAGCAGTTCTTC; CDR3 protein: CAISAGGAFYNEQFF
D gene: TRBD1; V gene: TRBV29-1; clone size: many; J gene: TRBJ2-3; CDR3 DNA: TGCAGCGTCGGGACAGTCTTGGGTGTCAGCACAGATACGCAGTATTTT; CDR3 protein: CSVGTVLGVSTDTQYF
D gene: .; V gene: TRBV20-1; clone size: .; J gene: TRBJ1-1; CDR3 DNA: TGCAGTGCCCAGGGGAAACCAGGGGACACTGAAGCTTTCTTT; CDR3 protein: CSAQGKPGDTEAFF
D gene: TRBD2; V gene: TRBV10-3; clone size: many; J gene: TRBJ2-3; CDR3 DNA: TGTGCCATCAGCGGGACTAGCGTAGATACGCAGTATTTT; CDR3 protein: CAISGTSVDTQYF
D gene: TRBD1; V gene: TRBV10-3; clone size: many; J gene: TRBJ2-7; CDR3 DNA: TGTGCCATCAGTGACGGGACAGCCTCCTACGAGCAGTACTTC; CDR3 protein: CAISDGTASYEQYF
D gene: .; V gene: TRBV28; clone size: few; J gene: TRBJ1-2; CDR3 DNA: TGTGCCAGCAATCTTAGGACGAGCTATGGCTACACCTTC; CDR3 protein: CASNLRTSYGYTF
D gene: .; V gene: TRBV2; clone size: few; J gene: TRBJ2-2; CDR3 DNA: TGTGCCAGCATGAAAGAGGTCGAGAACACCGGGGAGCTGTTTTTT; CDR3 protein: CASMKEVENTGELFF
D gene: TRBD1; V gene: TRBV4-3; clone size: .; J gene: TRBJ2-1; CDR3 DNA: TGCGCCAGCAGCCATAAAACAGGGGTAGGGGGCAATGAGCAGTTCTTC; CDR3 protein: CASSHKTGVGGNEQFF
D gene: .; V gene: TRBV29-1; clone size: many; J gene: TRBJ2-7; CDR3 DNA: TGCAGCGTTATGGGGGGCTCCTACGAGCAGTACTTC; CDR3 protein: CSVMGGSYEQYF
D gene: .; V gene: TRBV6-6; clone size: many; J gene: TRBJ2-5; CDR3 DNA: TGTGCCAGCAGTTACTCCGACTCAGAAGAGACCCAGTACTTC; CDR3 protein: CASSYSDSEETQYF
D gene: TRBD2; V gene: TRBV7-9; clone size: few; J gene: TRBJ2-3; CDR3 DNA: TGTGCCAGCAGCGAAACTAGCGGCACGACAAATACGCAGTATTTT; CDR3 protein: CASSETSGTTNTQYF
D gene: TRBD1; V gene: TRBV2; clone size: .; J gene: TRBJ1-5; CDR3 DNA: TGTGCCAGCAGTTGGGACAGCAATAGCAATCAGCCCCAGCATTTT; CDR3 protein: CASSWDSNSNQPQHF
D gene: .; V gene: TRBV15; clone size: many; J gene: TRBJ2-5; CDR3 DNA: TGTGCCACCAGCAGAGATCGCGGCGGGCGGCATTTAACCCAGTACTTC; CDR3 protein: CATSRDRGGRHLTQYF
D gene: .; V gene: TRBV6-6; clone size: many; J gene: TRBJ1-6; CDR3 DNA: TGTGCCAGCAGTTTATCGGATTCACCCCTCCACTTT; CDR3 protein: CASSLSDSPLHF
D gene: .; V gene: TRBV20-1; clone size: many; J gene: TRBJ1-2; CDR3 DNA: TGCAGTGCCCCCTGGGGGGTCCATGGCTACACCTTC; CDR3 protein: CSAPWGVHGYTF
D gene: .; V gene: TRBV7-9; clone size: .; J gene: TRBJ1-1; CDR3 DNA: TGTGCCAGCAGCTTGGGACAAAACATGAACACTGAAGCTTTCTTT; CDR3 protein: CASSLGQNMNTEAFF
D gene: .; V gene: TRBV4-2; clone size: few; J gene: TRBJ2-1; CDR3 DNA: TGTGCCAGCAGCCAAGGGCACTCATCCACCTACAATGAGCAGTTCTTC; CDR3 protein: CASSQGHSSTYNEQFF
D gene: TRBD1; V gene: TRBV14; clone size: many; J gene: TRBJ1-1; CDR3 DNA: TGTGCCAGCAGCTGGGACAGGGGATTTGAAGCTTTCTTT; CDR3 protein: CASSWDRGFEAFF
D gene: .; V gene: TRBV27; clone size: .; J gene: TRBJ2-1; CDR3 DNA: TGTGCCAGCAAGAGTTCCTATAATGTAATGGATGAGCAGTTCTTC; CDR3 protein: CASKSSYNVMDEQFF
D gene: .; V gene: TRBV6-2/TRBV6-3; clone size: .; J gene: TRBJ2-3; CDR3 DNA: TGTGCCAGCAGTTACTCGCCCTCCCCCGGAGATACGCAGTATTTT; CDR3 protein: CASSYSPSPGDTQYF
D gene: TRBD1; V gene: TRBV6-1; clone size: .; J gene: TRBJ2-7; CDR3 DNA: TGTGCCAGCAGTGTGGACAGGCTTAACTACGAGCAGTACTTC; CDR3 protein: CASSVDRLNYEQYF
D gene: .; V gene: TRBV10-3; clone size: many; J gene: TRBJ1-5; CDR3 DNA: TGTGCCATCAGTGAGTCTGAGAGTCAGCCCCAGCATTTT; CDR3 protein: CAISESESQPQHF
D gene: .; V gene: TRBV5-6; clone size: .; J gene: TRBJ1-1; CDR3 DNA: TGTGCCAGCAGCTTTTCGACAGTCATGAACACTGAAGCTTTCTTT; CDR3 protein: CASSFSTVMNTEAFF
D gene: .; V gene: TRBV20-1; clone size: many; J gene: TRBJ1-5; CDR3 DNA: TGCAGTGCTAGAGGGGAAGGGGAAGTGCAGCCCCAGCATTTT; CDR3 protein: CSARGEGEVQPQHF
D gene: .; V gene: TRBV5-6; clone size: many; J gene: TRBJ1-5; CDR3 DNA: TGTGCCAGCAGCTTGGCCGGAGGGATTAATCAGCCCCAGCATTTT; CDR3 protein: CASSLAGGINQPQHF
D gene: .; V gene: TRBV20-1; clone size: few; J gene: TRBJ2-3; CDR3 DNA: TGCAGTGCTAGCCTTACGGTTATATTAACAGATACGCAGTATTTT; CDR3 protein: CSASLTVILTDTQYF
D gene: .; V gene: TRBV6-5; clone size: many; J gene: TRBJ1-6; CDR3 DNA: TGTGCCAGCCGAAGTACCTATAATTCACCCCTCCACTTT; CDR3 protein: CASRSTYNSPLHF
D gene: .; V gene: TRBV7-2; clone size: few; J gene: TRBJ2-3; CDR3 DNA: TGTGCCAGCAGCTTAGCGGGGAGAGGACCAGATACGCAGTATTTT; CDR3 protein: CASSLAGRGPDTQYF
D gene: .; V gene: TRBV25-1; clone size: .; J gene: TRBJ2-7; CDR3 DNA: TGTGCCAGCAGTGTAACCGGGAGCTCCTACGAGCAGTACTTC; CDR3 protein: CASSVTGSSYEQYF
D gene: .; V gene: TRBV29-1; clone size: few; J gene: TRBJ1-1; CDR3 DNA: TGCAGCGTTGAAGCTCTAACAGGTATTAACACTGAAGCTTTCTTT; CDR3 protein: CSVEALTGINTEAFF
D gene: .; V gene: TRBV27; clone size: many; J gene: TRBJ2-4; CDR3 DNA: TGTGCCAGCAGTTCCTCGGGACTAAACATTCAGTACTTC; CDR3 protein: CASSSSGLNIQYF
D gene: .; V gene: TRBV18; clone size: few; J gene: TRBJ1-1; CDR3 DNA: TGTGCCAGCTCACCTTTTAACCCGAACACTGAAGCTTTCTTT; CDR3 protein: CASSPFNPNTEAFF
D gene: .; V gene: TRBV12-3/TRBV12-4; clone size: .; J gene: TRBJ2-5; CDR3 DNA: TGTGCCAGCAGTTTCGTTTCTGGATCATTTCAAGAGACCCAGTACTTC; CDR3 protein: CASSFVSGSFQETQYF
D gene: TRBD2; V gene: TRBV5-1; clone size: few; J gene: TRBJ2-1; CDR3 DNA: TGCGCCAGCAGCATGGGACTAGCGGGGAATGAGCAGTTCTTC; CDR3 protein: CASSMGLAGNEQFF
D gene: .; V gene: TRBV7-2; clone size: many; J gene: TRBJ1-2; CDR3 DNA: TGTGCCAGCAGCTTAGCAGCTTCTAACTATGGCTACACCTTC; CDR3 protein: CASSLAASNYGYTF
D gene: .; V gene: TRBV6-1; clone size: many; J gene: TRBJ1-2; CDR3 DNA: TGTGCCAGCAGTGAATTGGGGAACGCCTATGGCTACACCTTC; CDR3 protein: CASSELGNAYGYTF
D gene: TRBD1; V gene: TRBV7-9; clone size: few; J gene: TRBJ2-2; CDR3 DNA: TGTGCCAGCAGCCCACCGGGACAGGGGACCACCGGGGAGCTGTTTTTT; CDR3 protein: CASSPPGQGTTGELFF
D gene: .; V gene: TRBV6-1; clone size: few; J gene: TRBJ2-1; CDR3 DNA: TGTGCCAGCAGCGGGGAGGGGGGCCCAGTTTATGAGCAGTTCTTC; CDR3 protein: CASSGEGGPVYEQFF
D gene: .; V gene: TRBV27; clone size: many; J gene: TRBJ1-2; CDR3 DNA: TGTGCCAGCAGCCCTCTCGCCGTAGCTAACTATGGCTACACCTTC; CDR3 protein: CASSPLAVANYGYTF
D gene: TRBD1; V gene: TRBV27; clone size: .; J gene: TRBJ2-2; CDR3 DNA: TGTGCCAGCAGTAAAACACAGGGGGTAGGCGGGGAGCTGTTTTTT; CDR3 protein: CASSKTQGVGGELFF
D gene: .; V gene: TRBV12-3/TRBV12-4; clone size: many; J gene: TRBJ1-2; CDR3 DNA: TGTGCCAGCAGCTCGGACCAGATCCATGGCTACACCTTC; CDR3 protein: CASSSDQIHGYTF
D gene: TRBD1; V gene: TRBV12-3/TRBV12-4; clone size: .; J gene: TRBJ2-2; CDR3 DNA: TGTGCCAGCAGTACCGGGACAGGGGCGAACACCGGGGAGCTGTTTTTT; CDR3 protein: CASSTGTGANTGELFF
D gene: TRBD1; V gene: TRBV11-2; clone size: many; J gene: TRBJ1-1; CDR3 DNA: TGTGCCAGCAGCGGTGGACAGGAAACTGAAGCTTTCTTT; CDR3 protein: CASSGGQETEAFF
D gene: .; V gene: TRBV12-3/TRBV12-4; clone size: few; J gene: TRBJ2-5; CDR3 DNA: TGTGCCAGCAGTCGCGATTCTACCCACCAAGAGACCCAGTACTTC; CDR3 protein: CASSRDSTHQETQYF